The 27 T cell receptor beta chains below were found in one sample sequenced in a study of blood T cell repertoires in COVID-19. Profiled with immunoSEQ multiplex PCR; TCRdb holds only in-frame clones, not every one. The repertoire consists of a few hundred thousand clones, with 75% to 90% occurring once and the leading ten covering roughly 3.7%. Sequencing was performed on PBMCs or T cells enriched from blood (not recorded which). These receptors were collected from a woman aged 25-40 years who had recovered from COVID-19.

The chain employs TRBV6-2 or TRBV6-3 and TRBJ2-1; 10 nucleotides align to TRBD2. The V and J ends lost 2 bases and 5 bases, in that order; junction bases with no gene match: 3. Germline V lookup: CDR1 MNHEY, CDR2 SVGEGT. CDR3 length: 15 residues. CDR3 amino acids: CASSYGTSANNEQFF. The DNA for the CDR3 is TGTGCCAGCAGTTACGGGACTAGCGCGAACAATGAGCAGTTCTTC.

V and J are TRBV4-1 and TRBJ1-1, with 8 positions matching TRBD1. J lost 0 bases, V lost 2 bases, and 5 bases had no gene match. CDR3 size: 16 residues. Germline loops: CDR1 MGHRA, CDR2 YSYEKL. This CDR3 is CASSQRQGWVNTEAFF. The CDR3 DNA follows: TGCGCCAGCAGCCAAAGACAGGGGTGGGTGAACACTGAAGCTTTCTTT.

The CDR3 is CASSPSGTGQETQYF. CDR3 DNA sequence: TGTGCCAGCAGCCCTTCCGGGACAGGCCAAGAGACCCAGTACTTC. The J gene is TRBJ2-5, the V gene TRBV11-1; 8 bases fit TRBD1. Germline V gives CDR1 SGHAT, CDR2 FQDESV (reference sequence). Trimming at V came to 5 bases and at J to 1 base, leaving 6 bases not matched to a gene. The length of the CDR3 is 15 residues.

The chain is built from TRBV19 and TRBJ2-5; maybe TRBD1 (5 bases). This CDR3 has 16 residues. Germline V lookup: CDR1 LNHDA, CDR2 SQIVND (reference sequence). Trimming pared 6 bases from V and 0 bases from J, leaving 17 bases between. CDR3 nucleotides: TGTGCCAGTAGCCGAACCCTCAGGGCGTACCAAGAGACCCAGTACTTC. Its protein product is CASSRTLRAYQETQYF.

The chain employs TRBV7-2 and TRBJ2-5; 11 bases align to TRBD2. Germline CDR1 SGHTA, CDR2 FQGNSA. V lost 5 bases and J lost 0; bases outside the gene matches: 5. The CDR3 consists of 16 residues. The CDR3 spells CASSPTSGRNQETQYF. The CDR3 nucleotides read TGTGCCAGCAGCCCTACTAGCGGGAGAAACCAAGAGACCCAGTACTTC.

This clone was found once. J is TRBJ2-3 and V is TRBV5-8; 9 nucleotides agree with TRBD2. V gave up 1 base and J gave up 0 bases; unmatched junction bases: 9. CDR3 length: 18 amino acids. Germline CDR1 SGHTS, CDR2 YDEGEE. Here the CDR3 reads CASSLSGTSLLSTDTQYF. Here the CDR3 DNA reads TGTGCCAGCAGCTTGTCCGGGACTAGCCTATTGAGCACAGATACGCAGTATTTT.

The chain combines TRBV3-1 (or the pseudogene TRBV3-2) with TRBJ1-5, with D hard to call. Germline assignment: CDR1 LGHDT and CDR2 YNNKEL (reference sequence). With 0 bases removed from V and 7 bases from J, the gap between germline ends came to 10 bases. This CDR3 comprises 14 residues. CDR3 sequence: CASSQDSGSQPQHF. The CDR3 nucleotides read TGTGCCAGCAGCCAAGATTCGGGGAGCCAGCCCCAGCATTTT.

This chain uses TRBV19 with TRBJ2-5, with a possible D match to TRBD1 (6 bases). Germline V gene lookup returns CDR1 LNHDA and CDR2 SQIVND (reference sequence). The CDR3 spans 16 residues. The V end lost 4 bases, the J end lost 0 bases, and 15 bases lay between the germline ends. This CDR3 is CASSTIPGQNQETQYF. The CDR3 nucleotides read TGTGCCAGTAGTACCATACCGGGACAAAACCAAGAGACCCAGTACTTC.

This rearrangement joins TRBV2 to TRBJ2-7, with 7 positions matching TRBD2. Germline V CDR1 and CDR2: SNHLY, FYNNEI. V was pared by 7 bases and J by 10 bases, with 16 bases of the junction left unmatched. This CDR3 spans 14 amino acids. CDR3 sequence reads: CASKVGREIGLQYF. The CDR3 nucleotides read TGTGCCAGCAAGGTCGGGCGGGAGATCGGCCTTCAGTACTTC.

The V gene is TRBV7-9, the J gene TRBJ2-7, with a weak D call TRBD2 (6 bases). Germline values: CDR1 SEHNR, CDR2 FQNEAQ (reference sequence). Trimming cost V 6 bases and J 3 bases, with 9 bases left between them. The CDR3 totals 12 residues. CDR3 loop: CASSSDYYEQYF. The CDR3 bases are TGTGCCAGCAGTTCGGACTACTACGAGCAGTACTTC.

This clone is a singleton in its sample. V and J are TRBV18 and TRBJ2-1; TRBD1 might be the D (5 bases). V gave up 3 bases and J gave up 7 bases, with 13 bases separating them. This CDR3 contains 14 residues. Germline values: CDR1 KGHSH, CDR2 LQKENI. The CDR3 region is CASSPPRDGNEQFF. CDR3 DNA sequence: TGTGCCAGCTCACCCCCCAGGGATGGTAATGAGCAGTTCTTC.

There are a few counts of this clone. The chain joins TRBV21-1 to TRBJ2-1; the table assigns TRBD2, which was not confirmed against the DNA. TRBV21-1 is shown as a pseudogene. This CDR3 has 15 amino acids. In DNA form, the CDR3 reads TGTGCCAGCACCGGGACTAGCGGGAGTATGAATGAGCAGTTCTTC. This sequence encodes CASTGTSGSMNEQFF.

This chain uses TRBV5-1 with TRBJ1-4, with D unresolved. In germline, CDR1 is SGHRS, CDR2 YFSETQ. The CDR3 has 13 residues. Trimming took 4 bases from V and 5 from J, leaving 9 bases between them. CDR3 sequence reads: CASSPGLNEKLFF. CDR3 bases: TGCGCCAGCAGCCCGGGTCTGAATGAAAAACTGTTTTTT.

This chain uses TRBV4-3 with TRBJ2-1; 9 positions match TRBD2. The CDR3 is made up of 15 amino acids. Trimming removed 4 bases from V and 6 bases from J; junction bases left unmatched: 7. CDR1 and CDR2 (germline): LGHNA, YSLEER. CDR3 loop: CASSPYGGRANEQFF. The CDR3 DNA reads TGCGCCAGCAGCCCTTACGGCGGGAGGGCCAATGAGCAGTTCTTC.

The chain joins TRBV19 to TRBJ1-1; the D gene is possibly TRBD1 (5 bases). This CDR3 has 15 residues. Trimming stripped 5 bases from V and 3 bases from J, with 16 bases between. The germline V gene encodes CDR1 LNHDA and CDR2 SQIVND (reference sequence). The CDR3 protein is CASSAIGVEDTEAFF. For the CDR3, the DNA is TGTGCCAGTAGTGCCATAGGGGTAGAGGACACTGAAGCTTTCTTT.

This clone was recorded a few times. J is TRBJ1-2 and V is TRBV9; perhaps TRBD1 as D (5 bases). Germline V gene data show CDR1 as SGDLS and CDR2 as YYNGEE. Trimming cost V 0 bases and J 6 bases, with 9 bases left between them. This CDR3 spans 13 amino acids. CDR3 bases: TGTGCCAGCAGCGTAGGCAGGGCGGATGGCTACACCTTC. The encoded protein is CASSVGRADGYTF.

The chain joins TRBV7-2 to TRBJ2-1; 8 positions agree with TRBD2. CDR3 length equals 15 residues. The germline V gene encodes CDR1 SGHTA and CDR2 FQGNSA. The V gene end was trimmed by 2 bases and the J gene end by 8 bases; junction bases not matched to a gene: 8. The CDR3 DNA is TGTGCCAGCAGCTTAACGGGACTAGTGAGGGATGAGCAGTTCTTC. This translates into CASSLTGLVRDEQFF.

The chain recombines TRBV28 with TRBJ2-2; weak D call: TRBD2 (5 bases). Germline V CDR1 and CDR2: MDHEN, SYDVKM. V was trimmed by 6 bases and J by 9 bases, leaving 20 bases between them. The CDR3 covers 15 residues. Here the CDR3 reads CASRKGSRAVRELFF. CDR3 nucleotides: TGTGCCAGCAGAAAAGGGTCGAGGGCGGTGCGGGAGCTGTTTTTT.

The rearrangement links TRBV28 to TRBJ1-2, with D possibly matching TRBD1 (5 bases). The CDR3 totals 14 residues. V was shortened by 0 bases and J by 7 bases, with 12 bases between the two germline ends. Germline values: CDR1 MDHEN, CDR2 SYDVKM. In DNA, the CDR3 is TGTGCCAGCAGTTTATGGGCAGTGGGGGGTGGCTACACCTTC. Translating it yields CASSLWAVGGGYTF.

The V gene is TRBV9, the J gene TRBJ1-1; TRBD1 matches at 10 bases. In germline, CDR1 is SGDLS, CDR2 YYNGEE. The CDR3 consists of 13 residues. J lost 8 bases, V lost 3 bases, and 4 bases had no gene match. The CDR3 nucleotides read TGTGCCAGCAGCGCCTTGACAGGGGGCGAAGCTTTCTTT. This translates into CASSALTGGEAFF.

This chain connects TRBV6-2 or TRBV6-3 to TRBJ2-7; TRBD2 aligns across 9 bases. Per the germline V gene, CDR1 is MNHEY and CDR2 is SVGEGT. There are 17 residues in the CDR3. Unmatched junction bases numbered 19, after V lost 6 bases and J lost 7 bases. The CDR3 here is CASSRGLANMIGEEQYF. DNA of the CDR3: TGTGCCAGCAGCCGAGGACTAGCGAATATGATAGGGGAGGAGCAGTACTTC.

The J gene is TRBJ1-1, the V gene TRBV10-3; D gene unclear. V lost 3 bases to trimming and J lost 5 bases, with 10 bases between them. The CDR3 loop spans 13 amino acids. Germline V CDR1 and CDR2: ENHRY, SYGVKD. CDR3 sequence: CAISDTTTTEAFF. CDR3 DNA: TGTGCCATCAGTGACACCACGACTACTGAAGCTTTCTTT.

The chain recombines TRBV29-1 with TRBJ1-2, with 7 nucleotides matching TRBD1. Looked up from germline, CDR1 is SQVTM and CDR2 is ANQGSEA. CDR3 length equals 15 residues. V dropped 3 bases and J dropped 2; count of bases not matched to a gene: 9. The CDR3 loop reads CSVDRAGQTNYGYTF. The CDR3 nucleotides are TGCAGCGTTGATAGGGCGGGACAGACGAACTATGGCTACACCTTC.

The chain employs TRBV28 and TRBJ1-2; 8 nucleotides line up with TRBD1. The CDR3 runs 17 residues. The germline V gene encodes CDR1 MDHEN and CDR2 SYDVKM. Unmatched junction bases numbered 14, after V lost 4 bases and J lost 4 bases. CDR3 region: CASSYMTGESASYGYTF. The DNA of the CDR3 is TGTGCCAGCAGTTACATGACAGGGGAGTCCGCTTCCTATGGCTACACCTTC.

The chain combines TRBV4-1 with TRBJ2-7; perhaps TRBD1 as D (10 bases). The germline V and J ends were trimmed by 4 bases and 5 bases, with 27 bases remaining between them. Germline loops: CDR1 MGHRA, CDR2 YSYEKL. The CDR3 length is 18 residues. CDR3 loop: CASSPWTGGREGQNEQYF. The DNA of the CDR3 is TGCGCCAGCAGCCCTTGGACAGGGGGGCGGGAGGGCCAAAACGAGCAGTACTTC.

The chain couples TRBV7-8 to TRBJ1-1; the match to TRBD1 covers 8 bases. The V segment lost 3 bases and the J segment 10 bases; nucleotides outside the gene matches: 10. The CDR3 loop spans 14 amino acids. Per germline, CDR1 SGHVS and CDR2 FQNEAQ. CDR3 bases: TGTGCCAGCAGCTTCAGGGACAGGCTCAGAGGAGCTTTCTTT. It yields the protein CASSFRDRLRGAFF.

V gene TRBV5-3 combines with J gene TRBJ2-2; 7 bases agree with TRBD1. TRBV5-3 is identified as an open reading frame with a role that is uncertain. Germline trimming cut 4 bases from V and 11 bases from J; bases unmatched to any gene: 11. The CDR3 totals 14 residues. The CDR3 sequence: CARSPAVDRQELFF. DNA of the CDR3: TGTGCCAGAAGCCCAGCAGTGGACAGGCAAGAGCTGTTTTTT.